Listed here are 5 T cell receptor beta chains from one sample, sequenced in a study of cytomegalovirus exposure and HLA in healthy donors. 60 Vbeta and 13 Jbeta primers were used in PCR. Produced via immunoSEQ multiplex PCR; TCRdb's table is partial and in-frame only. Its clone listing holds roughly 78,000 clones. Material: PBMCs. These receptors all come from a man aged 40-49 years in good health and CMV-seronegative.

This sequence joins TRBV7-9 and TRBJ1-3; no clear D. Germline-derived CDR1 and CDR2 are SEHNR and FQNEAQ (reference sequence). The CDR3 sequence is 16 residues long. V shed 4 bases and J shed 0 bases, with 13 bases lying between them. In DNA, the CDR3 is TGTGCCAGCAGCTCCACGGACGGGAGCTCTGGAAACACCATATATTTT. Protein: CASSSTDGSSGNTIYF.

The chain has TRBV5-6 and TRBJ2-7, with 10 bases that match TRBD1. Germline CDR1 is SGHDT and CDR2 is YYEEEE. Germline trimming cut 3 bases from V and 4 bases from J; bases unmatched to any gene: 10. This CDR3 has 16 residues. CDR3 nucleotide sequence: TGTGCCAGCAGCTCTGAGGACAGGGGGTGGTGGTACGAGCAGTACTTC. Translation: CASSSEDRGWWYEQYF.

The rearrangement uses TRBV5-5 and TRBJ2-1, with D possibly being TRBD2 (7 bases). The V gene lost 0 bases and the J gene lost 10 bases, with 17 bases spanning the gap. In germline, CDR1 is SGHKS, CDR2 YYEKEE (reference sequence). This CDR3 spans 15 amino acids. CDR3 sequence: CASSLEGVSGVEQFF. The CDR3 DNA reads TGTGCCAGCAGCTTGGAGGGGGTGAGCGGGGTGGAGCAGTTCTTC.

V usage is TRBV18 and J usage is TRBJ2-1; 7 nucleotides align to TRBD2. The germline gives CDR1 KGHSH, CDR2 LQKENI. The CDR3 contains 14 residues. Trimming took 3 bases from V and 8 from J; bases not matched to a gene: 7. CDR3: CASSPPGGTDEQFF. DNA for the CDR3: TGTGCCAGCTCACCCCCGGGGGGTACGGATGAGCAGTTCTTC.

The V gene is TRBV28, the J gene TRBJ1-1; possibly TRBD1 for D (5 bases). Trimming removed 2 bases at V and 0 bases at J, with 16 bases between. CDR3 length: 17 amino acids. The germline CDR1 and CDR2 sequences are MDHEN and SYDVKM. CDR3 in DNA: TGTGCCAGCAGTTTAAGGCCCGGTGCGGGGGTGAACACTGAAGCTTTCTTT. It specifies CASSLRPGAGVNTEAFF.